This TCR beta chain was captured in a study of OX40 agonist ivuxolimab in advanced cancers. Germline V gives CDR1 SGHTA, CDR2 FQGNSA. The CDR3 covers 15 residues. The V end lost 6 bases, the J end lost 0 bases, and 14 bases lay between the germline ends. A word on this clone: Its antigen remains unidentified.

Study-level results: Undetermined was the antigen specificity of the expanded peripheral T cells. Dose levels from 0.1 to 3.0 mg/kg saw CD4+ and CD8+ blood T cells expand clonally by week 6.

Some clones are missing from TCRdb's copy, which holds only in-frame ones; the method was immunoSEQ multiplex PCR. Found here are nearly 85,000 clones, 80% to 90% of them singletons; the top ten hold around 2%. V usage is TRBV7-2 and J usage is TRBJ1-2; TRBD1 is a possible D gene (5 bases). The clonotype originates from an adult with an advanced solid tumor such as melanoma, head and neck, liver or kidney cancer. The input for sequencing was CD4+ or CD8+ T cells sorted from blood, taken in a trial of the OX40 agonist ivuxolimab. In nucleotides, the CDR3 is TGTGCCAGCAGACCAGACGGGGCAGCTAACTATGGCTACACCTTC. Translated: CASRPDGAANYGYTF.